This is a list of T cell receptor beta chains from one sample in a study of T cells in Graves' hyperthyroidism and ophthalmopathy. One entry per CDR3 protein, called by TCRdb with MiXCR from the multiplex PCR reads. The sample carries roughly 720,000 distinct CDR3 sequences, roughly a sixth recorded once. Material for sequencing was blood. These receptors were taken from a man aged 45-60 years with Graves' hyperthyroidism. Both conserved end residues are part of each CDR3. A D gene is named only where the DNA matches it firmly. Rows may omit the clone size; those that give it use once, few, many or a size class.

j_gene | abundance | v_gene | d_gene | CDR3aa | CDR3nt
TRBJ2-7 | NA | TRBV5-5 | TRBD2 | CASSEGLAGSYEQYF | TGTGCCAGCAGCGAAGGACTAGCGGGCTCCTACGAGCAGTACTTC
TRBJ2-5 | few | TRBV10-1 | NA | CASSDTQNHQETQYF | TGCGCCAGCAGCGACACACAAAACCACCAAGAGACCCAGTACTTC
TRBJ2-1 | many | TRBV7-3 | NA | CASSLNTYNEQFF | TGTGCCAGCAGCTTAAATACCTACAATGAGCAGTTCTTC
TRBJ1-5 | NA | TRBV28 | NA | CASSPPGWGQPQHF | TGTGCCAGCAGTCCCCCTGGGTGGGGTCAGCCCCAGCATTTT
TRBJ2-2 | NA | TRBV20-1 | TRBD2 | CSARKAGGAGELFF | TGCAGTGCTAGAAAGGCGGGAGGGGCCGGGGAGCTGTTTTTT
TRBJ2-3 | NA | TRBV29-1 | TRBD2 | CSVARLAGKDTQYF | TGCAGCGTAGCCCGACTAGCGGGGAAAGATACGCAGTATTTT
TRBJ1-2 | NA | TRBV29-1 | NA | CSVESGTSASGYTF | TGCAGCGTTGAATCAGGGACATCGGCCTCTGGCTACACCTTC
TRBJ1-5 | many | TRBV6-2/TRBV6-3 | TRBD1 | CASRDRDDQPQHF | TGTGCCAGCAGGGACAGGGATGATCAGCCCCAGCATTTT
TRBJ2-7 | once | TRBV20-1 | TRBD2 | CSARIPGLGFYEQYF | TGCAGTGCTAGGATACCGGGACTAGGTTTCTACGAGCAGTACTTC
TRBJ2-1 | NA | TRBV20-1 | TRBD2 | CSARVAGGGSNNEQFF | TGCAGTGCTAGAGTAGCGGGAGGGGGATCCAACAATGAGCAGTTCTTC
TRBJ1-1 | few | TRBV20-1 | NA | CSARDTGRNTEAFF | TGCAGTGCTAGAGATACAGGAAGGAACACTGAAGCTTTCTTT
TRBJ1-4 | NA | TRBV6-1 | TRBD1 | CAAGQSSPGDSANEKLFF | TGTGCCGCAGGACAATCCTCGCCCGGGGACAGTGCTAATGAAAAACTGTTTTTT
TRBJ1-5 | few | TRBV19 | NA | CASMSHRSSNQPQHF | TGTGCCAGTATGAGCCACAGGTCTAGCAATCAGCCCCAGCATTTT
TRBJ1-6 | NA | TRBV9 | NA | CASSVVAGSPLHF | TGTGCCAGCAGCGTAGTAGCGGGTTCACCCCTCCACTTT
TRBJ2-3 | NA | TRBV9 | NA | CASSAQATDTQYF | TGTGCCAGCAGCGCGCAGGCCACAGATACGCAGTATTTT
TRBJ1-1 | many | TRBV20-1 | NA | CSARDRRDWNTEAFF | TGCAGTGCTAGAGATCGACGGGACTGGAACACTGAAGCTTTCTTT
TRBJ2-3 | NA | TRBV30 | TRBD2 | CAWSPSMLASGRADTQYF | TGTGCCTGGAGCCCATCAATGTTGGCTAGCGGGAGAGCAGATACGCAGTATTTT
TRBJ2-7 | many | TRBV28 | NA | CASTGWGDEQYF | TGTGCCAGCACCGGATGGGGTGACGAGCAGTACTTC
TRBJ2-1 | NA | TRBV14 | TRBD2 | CASSPRLAGFEQFF | TGTGCCAGCAGCCCAAGACTAGCGGGATTTGAGCAGTTCTTC
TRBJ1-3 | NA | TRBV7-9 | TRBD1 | CASSSGQGDGNTIYF | TGTGCCAGCAGCTCGGGACAGGGTGATGGAAACACCATATATTTT
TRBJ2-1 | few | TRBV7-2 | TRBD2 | CASDLRTSGSDEQFF | TGTGCCAGCGACTTACGGACTAGCGGGAGTGATGAGCAGTTCTTC
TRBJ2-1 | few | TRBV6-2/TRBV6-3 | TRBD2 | CASSYSTQREGSYNEQFF | TGTGCCAGCAGTTACTCGACACAGCGGGAGGGCTCCTACAATGAGCAGTTCTTC
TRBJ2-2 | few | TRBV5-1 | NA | CASRSLGGARTGELFF | TGCGCCAGCAGGTCTCTGGGGGGCGCAAGGACCGGGGAGCTGTTTTTT
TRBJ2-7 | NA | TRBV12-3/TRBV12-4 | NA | CASSLAGGITYEQYF | TGTGCCAGCAGTTTAGCTGGGGGCATCACCTACGAGCAGTACTTC
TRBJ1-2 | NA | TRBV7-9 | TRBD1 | CASSTGTGNGYTF | TGTGCCAGCAGCACCGGGACAGGGAATGGCTACACCTTC
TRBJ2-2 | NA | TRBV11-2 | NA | CASSVSGGDVPGSCFF | NA
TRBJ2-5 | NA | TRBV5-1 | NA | CASSLGLGGRQETQYF | TGCGCCAGCAGCTTGGGATTGGGGGGGCGTCAAGAGACCCAGTACTTC
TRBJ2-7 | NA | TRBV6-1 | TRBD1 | CASSEAGQGYEQYF | TGTGCCAGCAGTGAAGCAGGACAGGGCTACGAGCAGTACTTC
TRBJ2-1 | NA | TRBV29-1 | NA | CSVEGRRGSPYNEQFF | TGCAGCGTTGAAGGGCGTCGAGGGAGCCCCTACAATGAGCAGTTCTTC
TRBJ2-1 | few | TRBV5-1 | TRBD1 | CASTLRTGDIQWEQFF | TGCGCCAGCACCCTACGGACAGGCGACATACAATGGGAGCAGTTCTTC
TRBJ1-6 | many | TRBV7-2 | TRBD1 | CASSGDGTGASPLHF | TGTGCCAGCAGCGGAGACGGGACAGGGGCCTCACCCCTCCACTTT
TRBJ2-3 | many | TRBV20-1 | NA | CSASPPRVPGDTQYF | TGCAGTGCTAGTCCCCCCCGGGTGCCCGGTGATACGCAGTATTTT
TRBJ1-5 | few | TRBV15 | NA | CATREEIAGPTNQPQHF | TGTGCCACCAGAGAAGAGATCGCGGGGCCGACCAATCAGCCCCAGCATTTT
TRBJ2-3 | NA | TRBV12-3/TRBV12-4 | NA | CASSLVARQDTDTQYF | TGTGCCAGCAGTTTAGTAGCCCGACAGGACACAGATACGCAGTATTTT
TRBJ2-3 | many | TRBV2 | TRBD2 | CASVGTSVTDTQYF | TGTGCCAGCGTGGGGACTAGCGTTACAGATACGCAGTATTTT
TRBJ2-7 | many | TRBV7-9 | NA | CASSLGPSGRGVNYEQYF | TGTGCCAGCAGCTTAGGTCCATCGGGCAGGGGGGTTAACTACGAGCAGTACTTC
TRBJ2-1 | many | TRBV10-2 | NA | CASSASGNNEQFF | TGCGCCAGCAGTGCTTCCGGTAACAATGAGCAGTTCTTC
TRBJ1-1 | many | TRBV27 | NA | CASSLSGTDTEAFF | TGTGCCAGCAGTTTGTCGGGGACGGACACTGAAGCTTTCTTT
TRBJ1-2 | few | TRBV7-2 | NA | CASSLDSPRGGYTF | TGTGCCAGCAGCCTTGACAGCCCCCGAGGAGGCTACACCTTC
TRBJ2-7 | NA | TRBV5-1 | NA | CASSLESGAYYEQYF | TGCGCCAGCAGCTTGGAATCGGGAGCCTACTACGAGCAGTACTTC
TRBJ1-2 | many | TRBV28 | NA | CASSLSLSEYTFYGYTF | TGTGCCAGCAGTTTATCTCTTTCAGAATACACTTTCTATGGCTACACCTTC
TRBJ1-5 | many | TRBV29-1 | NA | CSAGEGARQPQHF | TGCAGCGCGGGGGAGGGCGCTCGTCAGCCCCAGCATTTT
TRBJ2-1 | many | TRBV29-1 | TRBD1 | CSVEDLVSETGSYNEQFF | TGCAGCGTTGAAGATCTCGTCTCCGAGACAGGGTCCTACAATGAGCAGTTCTTC